These 28 T cell receptor beta chains came from one sample sequenced in a study of shared clonotypes between healthy human individuals. TCRdb's table, derived via immunoSEQ multiplex PCR, lists solely in-frame clones and lacks some. Here the sample spans a few hundred thousand clones, approximately 79% being singletons. The sample was memory CD4+ T cells sorted from blood. Subset indicated: CD45RA-negative fraction. Source of these receptors: a man in his thirties or forties in good health.

The rearrangement joins TRBV18 to TRBJ2-2; 11 bases map to TRBD2. Unmatched junction bases numbered 2, after V lost 4 bases and J lost 1 base. The CDR3 covers 16 residues. Germline V gene data show CDR1 as KGHSH and CDR2 as LQKENI. CDR3 loop: CASSQTSGGNTGELFF. The CDR3 region has the DNA TGTGCCAGCTCACAAACTAGCGGGGGGAACACCGGGGAGCTGTTTTTT.

The rearrangement joins TRBV4-2 to TRBJ2-3, with 7 bases that match TRBD2. This CDR3 has 15 amino acids. V gave up 0 bases and J gave up 6 bases; unmatched junction bases: 6. Germline-derived CDR1 and CDR2 are LGHNA and YNFKEQ. The CDR3 loop reads CASSQDDGGSDTQYF. The CDR3 nucleotides read TGTGCCAGCAGCCAAGATGACGGCGGGAGCGATACGCAGTATTTT.

This clone was seen a single time. The chain has TRBV27 and TRBJ2-3; D could derive from TRBD1 or TRBD2 (5 bases each). The length of the CDR3 is 15 residues. The germline V gene encodes CDR1 MNHEY and CDR2 SMNVEV (reference sequence). The ends were cut back, 5 bases at V and 1 base at J, with 13 bases in the middle. CDR3 DNA sequence: TGTGCCAGCAGTAATAGAGGGGAAGGCACAGATACGCAGTATTTT. It specifies CASSNRGEGTDTQYF.

V gene TRBV5-1 combines with J gene TRBJ2-3; possibly TRBD1 or TRBD2 for D (6 bases each). V was cut by 4 bases and J by 0 bases, with 12 bases left in between. This CDR3 spans 15 amino acids. Germline values: CDR1 SGHRS, CDR2 YFSETQ. Written as DNA, the CDR3 is TGCGCCAGCAGCCGACTAGGGGGGAGCACAGATACGCAGTATTTT. Its translation is CASSRLGGSTDTQYF. The variable domain in full, completed from reference TRBV5-1 and TRBJ2-3, reads KAGVTQTPRYLIKTRGQQVTLSCSPISGHRSVSWYQQTPGQGLQFLFEYFSETQRNKGNFPGRFSGRQFSNSRSEMNVSTLELGDSALYLCASSRLGGSTDTQYFGPGTRLTVL.

The V call is TRBV5-1, the J call TRBJ1-2, with 11 bases identical to TRBD1. CDR1 is SGHRS, CDR2 YFSETQ, per germline. This CDR3 has 17 residues. The J segment lost 7 bases and the V segment lost 4 bases, leaving 15 bases of the junction unmatched. CDR3 amino acids: CASSLDGTGGTWGGYTF. CDR3 DNA sequence: TGCGCCAGCAGCCTCGACGGGACAGGGGGTACCTGGGGTGGCTACACCTTC.

This chain joins TRBV5-1 and TRBJ2-5; 8 nucleotides align to TRBD2. The CDR3 contains 14 residues. Germline assignment: CDR1 SGHRS and CDR2 YFSETQ. V shed 0 bases and J 3 bases; nucleotides not matched to a gene: 1. In DNA form, the CDR3 reads TGCGCCAGCAGCTTGGCAGCGGGAGAAGAGACCCAGTACTTC. Protein sequence: CASSLAAGEETQYF. Supplemented by reference TRBV5-1 and TRBJ2-5, the full variable domain reads KAGVTQTPRYLIKTRGQQVTLSCSPISGHRSVSWYQQTPGQGLQFLFEYFSETQRNKGNFPGRFSGRQFSNSRSEMNVSTLELGDSALYLCASSLAAGEETQYFGPGTRLLVL.

This sequence joins TRBV29-1 and TRBJ2-5; D might be TRBD2 (6 bases). The CDR3 covers 12 residues. The V and J ends lost 6 bases and 4 bases respectively, with 12 bases between them. Looked up from germline, CDR1 is SQVTM and CDR2 is ANQGSEA. CDR3 protein: CSVQGGPETQYF. In DNA form, the CDR3 reads TGCAGCGTCCAGGGAGGACCAGAGACCCAGTACTTC.

The sample holds a few counts of this clone. This chain uses TRBV18 with TRBJ1-1; a weak D match, TRBD1 (6 bases). This CDR3 comprises 16 residues. V gave up 4 bases and J gave up 4 bases, with 19 bases separating them. Germline CDR1 is KGHSH and CDR2 is LQKENI. Here the CDR3 DNA reads TGTGCCAGCTCACGCGGGGGGCTCTCTAAGGGCACTGAAGCTTTCTTT. Translating gives CASSRGGLSKGTEAFF.

The chain employs TRBV10-3 and TRBJ2-7; weak D call: TRBD1 (6 bases). Germline loops: CDR1 ENHRY, CDR2 SYGVKD. The V end lost 4 bases, the J end lost 3 bases, and 10 bases lay between the germline ends. The CDR3 has 13 residues. The CDR3 sequence: CAISGTEIYEQYF. In DNA, the CDR3 is TGTGCCATCAGTGGGACAGAGATCTACGAGCAGTACTTC.

The chain uses TRBV9 and TRBJ2-7, with unresolved D. Trimming pared 2 bases from V and 6 bases from J, leaving 15 bases between. The CDR3 runs to 14 residues. Germline CDR1 reads SGDLS; CDR2 reads YYNGEE. The CDR3 DNA reads TGTGCCAGCAGCGTGCGGCCCGCCCGTGGCGAGCAGTACTTC. As protein: CASSVRPARGEQYF.

This chain connects TRBV11-2 to TRBJ2-7, with 12 bases matching TRBD2. Trimming took 1 base from V and 0 from J; bases not matched to a gene: 4. The CDR3 contains 17 residues. CDR1 and CDR2 (germline): SGHAT, FQNNGV. DNA of the CDR3: TGTGCCAGCAGCTTAGGCCGGACTAGCGGGATCTCCTACGAGCAGTACTTC. Amino acids: CASSLGRTSGISYEQYF. Variable domain in full (rest from reference TRBV11-2 and TRBJ2-7): EAGVAQSPRYKIIEKRQSVAFWCNPISGHATLYWYQQILGQGPKLLIQFQNNGVVDDSQLPKDRFSAERLKGVDSTLKIQPAKLEDSAVYLCASSLGRTSGISYEQYFGPGTRLTVT.

The genes are TRBV7-9 and TRBJ2-7; 12 bases align to TRBD2. CDR3 length: 16 amino acids. Per the germline V gene, CDR1 is SEHNR and CDR2 is FQNEAQ (reference sequence). V shed 8 bases, J shed 6 bases, and the junction held 14 bases outside the gene matches. The CDR3 nucleotides are TGTGCCAGCGATTTGGGGGCTAGCGGGAGGGCTAGCGAGCAGTACTTC. Residues: CASDLGASGRASEQYF.

The chain uses TRBV14 and TRBJ1-2; D is unresolved. Trimming left V 5 bases short and J 2 bases short, with 3 bases between. Germline V gene data show CDR1 as SGHDN and CDR2 as FVKESK. This CDR3 is built from 11 residues. The CDR3 here is CASSDNYGYTF. In DNA form, the CDR3 reads TGTGCCAGCAGCGACAACTATGGCTACACCTTC. Filled out from reference TRBV14 and TRBJ1-2, the complete variable domain reads EAGVTQFPSHSVIEKGQTVTLRCDPISGHDNLYWYRRVMGKEIKFLLHFVKESKQDESGMPNNRFLAERTGGTYSTLKVQPAELEDSGVYFCASSDNYGYTFGSGTRLTVV.

The chain employs TRBV9 and TRBJ2-1; possibly TRBD2 for D (5 bases). V was cut by 4 bases and J by 9 bases, with 14 bases left in between. CDR1 SGDLS and CDR2 YYNGEE come from the germline V gene. This CDR3 region has 13 residues. The CDR3: CASSPGEGSEQFF. The CDR3 DNA follows: TGTGCCAGCAGCCCTGGCGAGGGTTCTGAGCAGTTCTTC.

The chain carries TRBV18 and TRBJ2-6; D possibly corresponds to TRBD2 (5 bases). Germline V gene lookup returns CDR1 KGHSH and CDR2 LQKENI. Trimming stripped 5 bases from V and 0 bases from J, with 17 bases between. The CDR3 runs 18 residues. DNA of the CDR3: TGTGCCAGCTCAGAGATCATAGCGCGAAGCTCTGGGGCCAACGTCCTGACTTTC. Translating it yields CASSEIIARSSGANVLTF.

This clone showed up just a few times. The J gene is TRBJ1-2, the V gene TRBV7-9, with 7 bases aligning to TRBD1. This CDR3 is 15 amino acids long. Losses at the gene ends were 6 bases for V and 4 bases for J; bases not matched to a gene: 11. Per the germline V gene, CDR1 is SEHNR and CDR2 is FQNEAQ (reference sequence). The CDR3 DNA reads as TGTGCCAGCAGTTCACGGACAGGAGGGGTCTATGGCTACACCTTC. As protein: CASSSRTGGVYGYTF.

The V call is TRBV2, the J call TRBJ2-1; either TRBD1 or TRBD2 may supply D (5 bases each). This CDR3 contains 14 residues. Germline lookup yields CDR1 SNHLY and CDR2 FYNNEI. With 5 bases removed from V and 9 bases from J, the gap between germline ends came to 17 bases. The CDR3 DNA reads as TGTGCCAGCAGTTCTTCACCTACTAGGGGTGAGCAGTTCTTC. Amino acid sequence: CASSSSPTRGEQFF.

V and J are TRBV18 and TRBJ2-1; D gene unclear. Germline V gene lookup returns CDR1 KGHSH and CDR2 LQKENI. V was cut by 0 bases and J by 4 bases, with 10 bases left in between. There are 15 residues in the CDR3. The CDR3 DNA is TGTGCCAGCTCACCACCTCGGTCCACATACAATGAGCAGTTCTTC. It yields the protein CASSPPRSTYNEQFF.

This rearrangement joins TRBV23-1 to TRBJ1-1, with 7 bases matching TRBD1. TRBV23-1 carries the ORF label, with uncertain function. The CDR3 consists of 17 residues. Trimming removed 2 bases from V and 6 bases from J; junction bases left unmatched: 15. CDR3: CASSQGSQGPTGPEAFF. The DNA for the CDR3 is TGCGCCAGCAGTCAAGGGTCACAGGGGCCTACGGGGCCTGAAGCTTTCTTT.

This clone has more than one count but fewer than ten. The chain employs TRBV29-1 and TRBJ1-4; no reliable D call. CDR3 length: 12 amino acids. Per the germline V gene, CDR1 is SQVTM and CDR2 is ANQGSEA. The V end was cut by 4 bases, the J end by 4 bases, with 7 bases between. CDR3 coding DNA: TGCAGCGTTGCATATGATAATGAAAAACTGTTTTTT. Protein: CSVAYDNEKLFF.

This clone was counted between two and nine times. The rearrangement links TRBV2 to TRBJ1-5; the D is unclear. This CDR3 has 13 amino acids. Trimming took 4 bases from V and 7 from J, leaving 11 bases between them. Germline-derived CDR1 and CDR2 are SNHLY and FYNNEI. Here the CDR3 reads CASSAGPVQPQHF. DNA of the CDR3: TGTGCCAGCAGTGCGGGCCCGGTACAGCCCCAGCATTTT.

The rearrangement joins TRBV28 to TRBJ2-7, with D maybe TRBD1 (6 bases). Germline V gives CDR1 MDHEN, CDR2 SYDVKM. V was pared by 7 bases and J by 1 base, with 17 bases between. The CDR3 is made up of 15 amino acids. The CDR3 loop reads CASTPPGGQSYEQYF. The CDR3 region has the DNA TGTGCCAGCACTCCCCCGGGCGGACAGTCCTACGAGCAGTACTTC.

This clone has only a few counts. The chain has TRBV7-9 and TRBJ2-1, with TRBD1 matching over 7 bases. Per the germline V gene, CDR1 is SEHNR and CDR2 is FQNEAQ (reference sequence). Trimming at V came to 4 bases and at J to 12 bases, leaving 3 bases not matched to a gene. This CDR3 region has 11 residues. CDR3 bases: TGTGCCAGCAGCTACCGGACAGGGCAGTTCTTC. It codes for CASSYRTGQFF.

This clone was detected only a few times. V is TRBV28 and J is TRBJ1-2, with D possibly matching TRBD1 (6 bases). V lost 5 bases and J lost 6, with 16 bases in between. Germline CDR1 is MDHEN and CDR2 is SYDVKM. This CDR3 has 14 residues. CDR3: CASSLPGGLDGYTF. The CDR3 DNA follows: TGTGCCAGCAGTCTTCCCGGGGGCCTTGATGGCTACACCTTC.

This clone was counted between two and nine times. Here the CDR3 reads CASKWTVTYEQYF. CDR3 bases: TGTGCCAGCAAATGGACGGTTACCTACGAGCAGTACTTC. The chain carries TRBV2 and TRBJ2-7; D is uncertain. Germline V gene lookup returns CDR1 SNHLY and CDR2 FYNNEI. The CDR3 runs to 13 residues. Trimming removed 7 bases at V and 2 bases at J, with 12 bases between.

The rearrangement links TRBV18 to TRBJ2-3, with a possible D match to TRBD2 (5 bases). V shed 0 bases and J shed 2 bases, with 9 bases lying between them. The CDR3 totals 15 residues. Germline V gives CDR1 KGHSH, CDR2 LQKENI. Written as DNA, the CDR3 is TGTGCCAGCTCACCACCTATCCGGGACACAGATACGCAGTATTTT. Amino acids: CASSPPIRDTDTQYF.

The CDR3 region is CASSTQGVSGSNQPQHF. In nucleotides, the CDR3 is TGTGCCAGTAGTACGCAGGGGGTTTCGGGAAGCAATCAGCCCCAGCATTTT. The V and J genes are TRBV19 and TRBJ1-5; 7 bases are a match to TRBD1. CDR3 length: 17 residues. The trim removed 4 bases at V and 1 base at J, leaving 10 bases unmatched. Germline CDR1 LNHDA, CDR2 SQIVND (reference sequence).

V is TRBV27 and J is TRBJ2-7; D unresolved. This CDR3 is 13 amino acids long. Trimming shortened V by 3 bases and J by 3 bases, and 9 bases separated the two germline ends. Germline CDR1 is MNHEY and CDR2 is SMNVEV (reference sequence). DNA of the CDR3: TGTGCCAGCAGTTTCGGAACGGGCTACGAGCAGTACTTC. Its translation: CASSFGTGYEQYF.